This T cell receptor beta chain is drawn from a study of OX40 agonist ivuxolimab in advanced cancers. For the study at large: Those treated in dose escalation had hepatocellular carcinoma, melanoma, renal cell cancer or head and neck cancer.

Here immunoSEQ multiplex PCR was the method, and the copy in TCRdb shows in-frame clones only, minus some. The profile covers some 60,000 clones, with around 92% appearing a single time and approximately 18% taken by the ten largest. Germline CDR1 and CDR2: LNHDA and SQIVND (reference sequence). The CDR3 is 17 amino acids. Trimming left V 3 bases short and J 5 bases short, with 22 bases between. Blood got drawn at baseline, again on cycle 4 day 1, and then on cycle 7 day 1. The specimen comprised CD4+ or CD8+ T cells sorted from blood, sampled in a trial of the OX40 agonist ivuxolimab. The source of this sequence is an adult with an advanced solid tumor such as melanoma, head and neck, liver or kidney cancer. The V call is TRBV19, the J call TRBJ2-5; D unclear. CDR3 sequence (DNA): TGTGCCAGTAGTATGTCAGGCGATAGTCGGTCCTGGGAGACCCAGTACTTC. Protein sequence: CASSMSGDSRSWETQYF.